The sample holds a few counts of the clone carrying this T cell receptor beta chain. Its cognate antigen is unknown. Unique molecular identifiers were attached to individual cDNA molecules during library preparation. Original data processing: Per-sample TCR counts ranged from roughly 20,000 to 750,000, median about 100,000. In TCRdb, the reads were re-called with MiXCR into one record per CDR3 protein. None of the V and J calls come from the authors' own analysis; TCRdb made them. The data contain fewer than 150,000 distinct CDR3 sequences, approximately 9.3% of them seen just once; the ten biggest clones take up 1.3% to 1.5%. This entry comes from a study of human T cells and chemical hapten exposure. In the study overall: Yields of TCR per sample differed, chiefly owing to small differences in pooled library volume.

The study, taken as a whole, reports: TCRs at a frequency above 1 in 1000 stayed unchanged with DPC sensitization.

The germline gives CDR1 MNHNS, CDR2 SASEGT. The CDR3 spans 12 residues. V lost 10 bases and J lost 2, with 10 bases in between. The authors' total RNA extraction used unfractionated whole blood. The source is a human donor in good health. Some clones in this sample may be carry-over from other donors' samples. The sample taken for sequencing was whole blood. The chain is built from TRBV6-1 and TRBJ2-3; perhaps TRBD1 as D (5 bases). CDR3 in amino acids: CATQGYTDTQYF. The CDR3 DNA sequence: TGTGCCACCCAGGGTTACACAGATACGCAGTATTTT.